The rows below give T cell receptor beta chains drawn from one sample of a study of human T cells and chemical hapten exposure. TCRdb redid the calling of the RACE reads with MiXCR, one entry per CDR3 protein. The table lists approximately 43,000 distinct CDR3 sequences, 4% of them singletons. The sample was whole blood, taken in connection with sensitization to the hapten diphenylcyclopropenone (DPC). All receptors come from a man aged 50 or older with alopecia areata. Some clones in this sample may be carry-over from other donors' samples. Each CDR3 is given with its conserved first and last residue. The D gene is left open where the match is weak. Expanded clones are given a class, and other clones once, few, many or no size at all.

many | TRBD2 | TRBJ2-1 | TRBV10-3 | 16 | TGTGCCATCAGTACCACTAGCGGGAGTCCCTACAATGAGCAGTTCTTC | CAISTTSGSPYNEQFF
many | TRBD2 | TRBJ2-7 | TRBV6-6 | 13 | TGTGCCAGCAGCAAAGGGACTAGCCCCGAGCAGTACTTC | CASSKGTSPEQYF
many | TRBD1 | TRBJ2-2 | TRBV24-1 | 15 | TGTGCCACCAGTGATTCGCGACAGGGGAACGGGGAGCTGTTTTTT | CATSDSRQGNGELFF
many | NA | TRBJ1-6 | TRBV20-1 | 15 | TGCAGTGCTCCACAGGGTAGTTCCTATAATTCACCCCTCCACTTT | CSAPQGSSYNSPLHF
many | NA | TRBJ2-5 | TRBV10-1 | 15 | TGCGCCAGCAGTGCAAGTAGGGGTTTCCAAGAGACCCAGTACTTC | CASSASRGFQETQYF
many | NA | TRBJ2-7 | TRBV27 | 14 | TGTGCCACCAGTCGGACAGACCGAGCCTACGAGCAGTACTTC | CATSRTDRAYEQYF
many | NA | TRBJ2-5 | TRBV6-6 | 14 | TGTGCCAGCAGAAAAGACGAAGTGCAAGAGACCCAGTACTTC | CASRKDEVQETQYF
many | TRBD2 | TRBJ2-2 | TRBV10-3 | 14 | TGTGCCAGCGGGACTAGTCCGAACACCGGGGAGCTGTTTTTT | CASGTSPNTGELFF
medium-sized | TRBD2 | TRBJ2-5 | TRBV9 | 15 | TGTGCCAGCAGCGTAGCGGGAGGGCCTGTAGAGACCCAGTACTTC | CASSVAGGPVETQYF
many | NA | TRBJ2-1 | TRBV10-3 | 15 | TGTGCCATCAGTGAAAGGGCCTCAAGAGCTGATGAGCAGTTCTTC | CAISERASRADEQFF
many | NA | TRBJ2-7 | TRBV5-5 | 14 | TGTGCCAGCAGTCCCGGGACGGTACCCTACGAGCAGTACTTC | CASSPGTVPYEQYF
many | NA | TRBJ1-1 | TRBV6-5 | 13 | TGTGCCAGCAGTTACTTTAAGGGAACCGAAGCTTTCTTT | CASSYFKGTEAFF
NA | TRBD1 | TRBJ2-3 | TRBV6-1 | 18 | TGTGCCAGCAGTGAACTTCCCTCACAGGGGGCGCACACAGATACGCAGTATTTT | CASSELPSQGAHTDTQYF
NA | NA | TRBJ1-2 | TRBV7-9 | 16 | TGTGCCAGCAGCTTAGCGCCTCCATATCCTAACTATGGCTACACCTTC | CASSLAPPYPNYGYTF
many | NA | TRBJ2-3 | TRBV12-3/TRBV12-4 | 14 | TGTGCCAGCACTGATGGCGGGACCACAGATACGCAGTATTTT | CASTDGGTTDTQYF
many | NA | TRBJ1-1 | TRBV14 | 13 | TGTGCCAGCAGCTTAACCCGGAACACTGAAGCTTTCTTT | CASSLTRNTEAFF
many | NA | TRBJ2-5 | TRBV28 | 14 | TGTGCCAGCAGTCTCCCAAGGGGCGCGGAGACCCAGTACTTC | CASSLPRGAETQYF
many | TRBD2 | TRBJ2-7 | TRBV20-1 | 13 | TGCAGTGCTAGTATTGCTAGCGGCTACGAGCAGTACTTC | CSASIASGYEQYF
many | TRBD1 | TRBJ2-2 | TRBV29-1 | 15 | TGCAGCGTTCTGAACAGGGGGCGGAACACCGGGGAGCTGTTTTTT | CSVLNRGRNTGELFF
many | NA | TRBJ1-4 | TRBV5-1 | 17 | TGCGCCAGCAGCTTACAACCTCCGGGGACTATTAATGAAAAACTGTTTTTT | CASSLQPPGTINEKLFF
many | TRBD2 | TRBJ2-3 | TRBV5-4 | 16 | TGTGCCAGCAGCTCCATACTAGCGGTAGACACAGATACGCAGTATTTT | CASSSILAVDTDTQYF
many | NA | TRBJ2-7 | TRBV4-1 | 14 | TGCGCCAGCAGCCCGGTCCTAGGAGGTCTCGAGCAGTACTTC | CASSPVLGGLEQYF
NA | NA | TRBJ1-2 | TRBV5-8 | 13 | TGTGCCAGCAGCTTGGTTTATGGGGGCGGCTACACCTTC | CASSLVYGGGYTF
many | NA | TRBJ1-5 | TRBV6-6 | 15 | TGTGCCAGCAGTTACTCGAACAGGGAGAACCAGCCCCAGCATTTT | CASSYSNRENQPQHF
few | TRBD2 | TRBJ2-7 | TRBV2 | 14 | TGTGCCAGCAGTCCCGGGACTAGCGGGAGTCGATGTTATTTC | CASSPGTSGSRCYF
NA | TRBD1 | TRBJ1-5 | TRBV20-1 | 13 | TGCAGTGCCAGACAGGGGGCAAGTCAGCCCCAGCATTTT | CSARQGASQPQHF
many | NA | TRBJ2-1 | TRBV7-2 | 15 | TGTGCCAGCAGCTTAGCAACAGGTCGCTACAATGAGCAGTTCTTC | CASSLATGRYNEQFF
many | NA | TRBJ2-7 | TRBV12-3/TRBV12-4 | 13 | TGTGCCAGCAGTTTCGGGAGCTCCTACGAGCAGTACTTC | CASSFGSSYEQYF
NA | NA | TRBJ2-3 | TRBV11-2 | 13 | TGTGCCAGCACCTCGTCCCTCACAGATACGCAGTATTTT | CASTSSLTDTQYF
many | NA | TRBJ2-7 | TRBV20-1 | 16 | TGCAGTGCTAGAAGGGTAATGGACCTCCCACCCTACGAGCAGTACTTC | CSARRVMDLPPYEQYF
many | NA | TRBJ2-2 | TRBV6-5 | 15 | TGTGCCAGCAGAAAACCGGCAGGGCACACCGGGGAGCTGTTTTTT | CASRKPAGHTGELFF
many | NA | TRBJ1-1 | TRBV5-1 | 12 | TGCGCCAGCCGTGTGGGGGACACTGAAGCTTTCTTT | CASRVGDTEAFF
few | NA | TRBJ2-7 | TRBV29-1 | 13 | TGCAGCGTTGGCGGGGAGAGCTCCTACGAGCAGTACTTC | CSVGGESSYEQYF
many | NA | TRBJ1-3 | TRBV20-1 | 15 | TGCAGTGCTAGAGACGGACGGGCCTCTGGAAACACCATATATTTT | CSARDGRASGNTIYF
few | NA | TRBJ1-2 | TRBV4-2 | 14 | TGTGCCAGCAGCCAAGATGGGGGAGGGTATGGCTACACCTTC | CASSQDGGGYGYTF
few | NA | TRBJ2-3 | TRBV12-3/TRBV12-4 | 14 | TGTGCCAGCAAAAGGTCCGATAGCACAGATACGCAGTATTTT | CASKRSDSTDTQYF
few | TRBD2 | TRBJ2-1 | TRBV7-2 | 16 | TGTGCCAGCAGCTTAGGTCTAGCGGGAGAGGAGGGGGAGCAGTTCTTC | CASSLGLAGEEGEQFF
many | TRBD2 | TRBJ2-7 | TRBV4-2 | 15 | TGTGCCAGCAGCCAAGAACTAGCGGGAGTGGTTGAGCAGTACTTC | CASSQELAGVVEQYF
many | NA | TRBJ2-3 | TRBV12-3/TRBV12-4 | 15 | TGTGCCAGCATCCTAGACGCAGGGTTAACAGATACGCAGTATTTT | CASILDAGLTDTQYF
NA | NA | TRBJ2-3 | TRBV7-2 | 15 | TGTGCCAGCAGCTTCCGAAGGGGAGGCGCAGATACGCAGTATTTT | CASSFRRGGADTQYF
many | TRBD1 | TRBJ2-5 | TRBV15 | 14 | TGTGCCACCAGCAGAGACACAGGGGTTGAGACCCAGTACTTC | CATSRDTGVETQYF
many | TRBD2 | TRBJ2-7 | TRBV27 | 13 | TGTGCCAGCAGTAGTGGGAGGGGACTCGAGCAGTACTTC | CASSSGRGLEQYF
NA | TRBD1 | TRBJ1-2 | TRBV9 | 15 | TGTGCCAGCAGCGTAACAGGGGATAGGGACTATGGCTACACCTTC | CASSVTGDRDYGYTF